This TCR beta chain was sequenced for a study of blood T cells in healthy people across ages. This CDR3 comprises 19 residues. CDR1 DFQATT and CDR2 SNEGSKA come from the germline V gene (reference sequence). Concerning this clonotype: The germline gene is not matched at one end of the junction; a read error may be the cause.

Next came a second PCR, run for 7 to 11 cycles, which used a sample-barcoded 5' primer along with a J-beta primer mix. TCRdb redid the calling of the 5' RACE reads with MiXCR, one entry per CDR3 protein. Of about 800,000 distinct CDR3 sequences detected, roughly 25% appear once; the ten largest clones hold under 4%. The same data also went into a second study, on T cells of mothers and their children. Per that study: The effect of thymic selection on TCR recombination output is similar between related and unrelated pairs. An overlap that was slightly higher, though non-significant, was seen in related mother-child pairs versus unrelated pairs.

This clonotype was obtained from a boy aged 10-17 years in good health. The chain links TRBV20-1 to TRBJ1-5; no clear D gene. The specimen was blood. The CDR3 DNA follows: TGCAGCGCTACGGGAGAGGAGGGCCCGGCCAAATATAGCAATCAGCCCCAGCATTTT. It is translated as CSATGEEGPAKYSNQPQHF.